Shown below are 11 T cell receptor beta chains from a single sample sequenced in a study of T-cell reconstitution after alpha-beta-depleted transplantation in children. Preparation of the TCRbeta library used unique molecular identifiers. TCRdb used MiXCR to reprocess the PCR reads, holding one entry per CDR3 protein. The sample yields approximately 1,000,000 distinct CDR3 sequences, around 30% seen once. Source: PBMCs, mostly from graft donor cells, taken 360 days after TCRalphabeta/CD19-depleted stem cell transplant. The receptor set was obtained from a boy younger than two who had a stem cell transplant for SCID, so the T cells may come from the graft donor.

This clonotype appeared a few times. The chain employs TRBV3-1 and TRBJ2-7, with unresolved D. Trimming stripped 3 bases from V and 2 bases from J, with 11 bases between. There are 14 residues in the CDR3. CDR1 and CDR2 (germline): LGHDT, YNNKEL (reference sequence). CDR3 nucleotide sequence: TGTGCCAGCAGCCAGGTTTACAACCCCTACGAGCAGTACTTC. This codes for CASSQVYNPYEQYF.

There are a few counts of this clonotype. The chain couples TRBV2 to TRBJ1-4, with a tentative D call TRBD1 (6 bases). This CDR3 is built from 13 residues. CDR1 is SNHLY, CDR2 FYNNEI, per germline. Trimming shortened V by 2 bases and J by 8 bases, and 9 bases separated the two germline ends. CDR3 DNA sequence: TGTGCCAGCAGTGAACAGGGGAACGAAAAACTGTTTTTT. Its protein product is CASSEQGNEKLFF. The whole variable domain, remainder taken from reference TRBV2 and TRBJ1-4, is EPEVTQTPSHQVTQMGQEVILRCVPISNHLYFYWYRQILGQKVEFLVSFYNNEISEKSEIFDDQFSVERPDGSNFTLKIRSTKLEDSAMYFCASSEQGNEKLFFGSGTQLSVL.

V is TRBV28 and J is TRBJ1-1, with D maybe TRBD1 (5 bases). The ends were cut back, 1 base at V and 4 bases at J, with 13 bases in the middle. Germline assignment: CDR1 MDHEN and CDR2 SYDVKM. The CDR3 is made up of 15 amino acids. The CDR3 protein is CASSLSPRGGTEAFF. CDR3 nucleotide sequence: TGTGCCAGCAGTTTATCTCCGAGGGGTGGCACTGAAGCTTTCTTT.

The chain carries TRBV6-5 and TRBJ2-1, with 12 bases that match TRBD2. The CDR3 loop spans 16 amino acids. The V gene's germline CDR1 is MNHEY and CDR2 SVGAGI. V was pared by 2 bases and J by 7 bases, with 6 bases of the junction left unmatched. CDR3 protein: CASSYTRTSGVNEQFF. The CDR3 DNA reads TGTGCCAGCAGTTACACGAGGACTAGCGGGGTGAATGAGCAGTTCTTC.

Written as DNA, the CDR3 is TGCGCCAGCAGAAACGGACGGGGGCGGGCAGATACGCAGTATTTT. Translating gives CASRNGRGRADTQYF. This rearrangement joins TRBV5-1 to TRBJ2-3, with D possibly being TRBD1 or TRBD2 (6 bases each). V was cut by 5 bases and J by 4 bases, with 17 bases left in between. From germline, CDR1 is SGHRS and CDR2 YFSETQ. The CDR3 runs 15 residues.

The chain employs TRBV12-3 or TRBV12-4 and TRBJ2-1; 8 bases agree with TRBD2. V lost 5 bases to trimming and J lost 4 bases; unmatched junction nucleotides: 13. The CDR3 runs 17 residues. The DNA of the CDR3 is TGTGCCAGCAGTCGCACGGGGGGGGCAGAAGGATACAATGAGCAGTTCTTC. Protein product: CASSRTGGAEGYNEQFF.

The rearrangement links TRBV4-3 to TRBJ1-5; 9 bases are shared with TRBD1. This CDR3 contains 15 residues. Trimming removed 3 bases from V and 9 bases from J; junction bases left unmatched: 9. Germline CDR1 and CDR2: LGHNA and YSLEER. The CDR3 coding sequence is TGCGCCAGCAGCCAGGACAGGGGCCAAGGGTGGCCCCAGCATTTT. Its protein is CASSQDRGQGWPQHF.

This clonotype was counted a few times. The V call is TRBV20-1, the J call TRBJ2-7; D is unresolved. The V end lost 0 bases, the J end lost 3 bases, and 15 bases lay between the germline ends. Germline CDR1 reads DFQATT; CDR2 reads SNEGSKA (reference sequence). This CDR3 is built from 15 residues. The CDR3 DNA follows: TGCAGTGCTAGAGATTTCCTGTTTGACGACTACGAGCAGTACTTC. Protein: CSARDFLFDDYEQYF.

The chain is built from TRBV12-3 or TRBV12-4 and TRBJ2-4; 7 bases agree with TRBD1. The CDR3 contains 15 residues. V trimming: 5 bases; J trimming: 3 bases; junction bases outside the gene matches: 7. CDR3 DNA: TGTGCCAGCAGTCAAGGGGGCCGGGGCAAAAACATTCAGTACTTC. Its translation: CASSQGGRGKNIQYF.

The gene calls are TRBV1 and TRBJ2-7; TRBD1 is the table's D call and was not checked against the DNA. TRBV1 is tagged as a pseudogene. The CDR3 loop spans 21 amino acids. CDR3 sequence reads: CTSSQDYAGQPKGFLTYEQYF. The DNA of the CDR3 is TGCACCAGCAGCCAAGATTACGCGGGACAGCCCAAAGGATTTCTAACCTACGAGCAGTACTTC.

The V and J genes are TRBV5-1 and TRBJ2-7; TRBD1 aligns across 7 bases. The CDR3 has 15 amino acids. V shed 4 bases and J 4 bases; nucleotides not matched to a gene: 11. Germline-derived CDR1 and CDR2 are SGHRS and YFSETQ. In nucleotides, the CDR3 is TGCGCCAGCAGCAAACCGGGACAGCATAGTTACGAGCAGTACTTC. This translates into CASSKPGQHSYEQYF.